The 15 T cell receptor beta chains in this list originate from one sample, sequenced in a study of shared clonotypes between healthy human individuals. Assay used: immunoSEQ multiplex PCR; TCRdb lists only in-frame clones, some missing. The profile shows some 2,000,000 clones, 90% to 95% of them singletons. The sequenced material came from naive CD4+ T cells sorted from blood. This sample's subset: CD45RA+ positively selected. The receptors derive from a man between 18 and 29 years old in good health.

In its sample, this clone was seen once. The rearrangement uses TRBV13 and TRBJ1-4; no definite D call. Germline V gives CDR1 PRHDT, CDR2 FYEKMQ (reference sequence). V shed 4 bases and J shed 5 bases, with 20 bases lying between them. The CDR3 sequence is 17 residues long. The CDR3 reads CASSSGGISKRNEKLFF. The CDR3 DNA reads TGTGCCAGCAGCTCCGGCGGAATCAGTAAGAGAAATGAAAAACTGTTTTTT.

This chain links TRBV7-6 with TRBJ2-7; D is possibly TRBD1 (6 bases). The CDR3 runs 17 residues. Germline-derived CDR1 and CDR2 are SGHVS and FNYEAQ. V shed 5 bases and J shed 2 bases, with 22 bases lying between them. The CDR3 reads CASSARPRGKNPYEQYF. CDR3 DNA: TGTGCCAGCAGCGCCCGCCCTAGGGGGAAAAATCCCTACGAGCAGTACTTC.

Written as DNA, the CDR3 is TGTGCCAGCAGTGAACGGGCCCCCGGGGCTTTCTTT. It specifies CASSERAPGAFF. The chain uses TRBV6-1 and TRBJ1-1; the D is unclear. The CDR3 runs 12 residues. Trimming took off 2 bases at V and 11 bases at J, with 12 bases between the two ends. Germline V gives CDR1 MNHNS, CDR2 SASEGT.

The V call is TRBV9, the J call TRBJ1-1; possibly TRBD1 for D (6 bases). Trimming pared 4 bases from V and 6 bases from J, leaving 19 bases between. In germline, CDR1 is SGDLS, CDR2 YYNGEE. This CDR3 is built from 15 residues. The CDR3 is CASSPGDTRGAEAFF. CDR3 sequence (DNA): TGTGCCAGCAGCCCTGGGGACACCCGAGGGGCTGAAGCTTTCTTT.

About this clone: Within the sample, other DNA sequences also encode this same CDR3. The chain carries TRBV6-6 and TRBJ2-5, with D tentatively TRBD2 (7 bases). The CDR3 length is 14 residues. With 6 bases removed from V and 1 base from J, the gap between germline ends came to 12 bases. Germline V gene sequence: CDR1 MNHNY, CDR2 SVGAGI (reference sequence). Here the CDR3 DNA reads TGTGCCAGCAGCCGCGGGGGCACCCAAGAGACCCAGTACTTC. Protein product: CASSRGGTQETQYF.

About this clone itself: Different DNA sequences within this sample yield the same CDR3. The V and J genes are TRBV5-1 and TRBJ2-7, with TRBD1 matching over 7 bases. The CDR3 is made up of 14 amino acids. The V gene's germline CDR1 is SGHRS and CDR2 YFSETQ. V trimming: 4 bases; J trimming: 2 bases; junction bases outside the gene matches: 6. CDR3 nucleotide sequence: TGCGCCAGCAGCCCGAGGGACAGACCCTACGAGCAGTACTTC. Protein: CASSPRDRPYEQYF.

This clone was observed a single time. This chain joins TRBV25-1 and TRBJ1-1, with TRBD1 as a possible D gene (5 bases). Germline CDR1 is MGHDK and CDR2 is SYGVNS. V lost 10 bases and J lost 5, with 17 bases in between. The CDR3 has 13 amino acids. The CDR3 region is CATIQEGETEAFF. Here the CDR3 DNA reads TGTGCCACAATTCAGGAAGGGGAGACTGAAGCTTTCTTT.

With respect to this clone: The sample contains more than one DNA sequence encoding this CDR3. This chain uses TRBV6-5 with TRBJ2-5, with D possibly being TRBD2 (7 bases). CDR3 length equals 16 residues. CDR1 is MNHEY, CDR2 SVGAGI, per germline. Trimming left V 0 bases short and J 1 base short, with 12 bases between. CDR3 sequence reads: CASSYSGGGGQETQYF. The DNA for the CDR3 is TGTGCCAGCAGTTACTCCGGCGGGGGCGGCCAAGAGACCCAGTACTTC.

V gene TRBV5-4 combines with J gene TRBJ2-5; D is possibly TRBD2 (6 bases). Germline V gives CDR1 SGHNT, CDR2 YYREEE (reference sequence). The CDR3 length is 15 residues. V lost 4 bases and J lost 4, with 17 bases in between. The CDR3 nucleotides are TGTGCCAGCAGCGCGGGACCCGGGGAGATAGAGACCCAGTACTTC. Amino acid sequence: CASSAGPGEIETQYF.

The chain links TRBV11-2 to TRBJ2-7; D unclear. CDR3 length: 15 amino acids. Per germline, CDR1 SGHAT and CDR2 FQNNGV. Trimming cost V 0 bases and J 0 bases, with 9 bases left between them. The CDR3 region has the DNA TGTGCCAGCAGCTTAGACCCACAGTCCTCCTACGAGCAGTACTTC. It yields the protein CASSLDPQSSYEQYF.

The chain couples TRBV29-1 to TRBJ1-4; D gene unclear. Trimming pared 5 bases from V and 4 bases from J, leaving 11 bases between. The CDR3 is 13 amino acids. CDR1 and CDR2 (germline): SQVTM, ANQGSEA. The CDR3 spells CSVQVQVNEKLFF. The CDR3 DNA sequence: TGCAGCGTTCAGGTTCAGGTTAATGAAAAACTGTTTTTT.

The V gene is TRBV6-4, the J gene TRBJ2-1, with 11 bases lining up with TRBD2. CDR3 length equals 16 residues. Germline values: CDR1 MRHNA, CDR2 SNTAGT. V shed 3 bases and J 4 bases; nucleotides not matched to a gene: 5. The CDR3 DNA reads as TGTGCCAGCAGTGAACGGACTAGCGGGTTATACAATGAGCAGTTCTTC. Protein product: CASSERTSGLYNEQFF.

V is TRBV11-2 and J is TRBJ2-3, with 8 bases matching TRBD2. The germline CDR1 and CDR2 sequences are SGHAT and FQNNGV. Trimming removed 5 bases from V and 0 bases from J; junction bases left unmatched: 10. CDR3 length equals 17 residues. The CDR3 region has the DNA TGTGCCAGCAGCCCGCGGGGTAGCGGGGCCAGCACAGATACGCAGTATTTT. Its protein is CASSPRGSGASTDTQYF.

CDR3 region: CASSLAYTFQGSTGELFF. The CDR3 DNA follows: TGCGCCAGCAGCTTGGCCTATACGTTCCAGGGAAGTACCGGGGAGCTGTTTTTT. The chain links TRBV5-1 to TRBJ2-2; possibly TRBD1 for D (5 bases). V dropped 0 bases and J dropped 5 bases, with 20 bases sitting between them. This CDR3 contains 18 residues. Per germline, CDR1 SGHRS and CDR2 YFSETQ. Combining the CDR3 with reference TRBV5-1 and TRBJ2-2 gives the whole variable domain KAGVTQTPRYLIKTRGQQVTLSCSPISGHRSVSWYQQTPGQGLQFLFEYFSETQRNKGNFPGRFSGRQFSNSRSEMNVSTLELGDSALYLCASSLAYTFQGSTGELFFGEGSRLTVL.

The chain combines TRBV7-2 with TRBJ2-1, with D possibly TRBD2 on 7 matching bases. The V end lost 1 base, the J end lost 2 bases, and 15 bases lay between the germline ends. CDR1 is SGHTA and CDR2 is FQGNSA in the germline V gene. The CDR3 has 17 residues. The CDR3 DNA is TGTGCCAGCAGCTTAGAGGGAGGGGGGGCCGCCTACAATGAGCAGTTCTTC. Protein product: CASSLEGGGAAYNEQFF.